These T cell receptor beta chains were read from a single sample in a study of PD-L1 blockade in urothelial cancer. Clones were sequenced by immunoSEQ multiplex PCR, and TCRdb holds only the in-frame ones, with some missing. The repertoire has some 110,000 clones, approximately 90% of them found once; the top ten carry approximately 3.8%. The source material was PBMCs, sampled around atezolizumab (anti-PD-L1) treatment. The receptor set was obtained from a man aged 60-69 years with urothelial cancer. Both conserved end residues are part of each CDR3.

TRBV2 | CASRQGGEQYF
TRBV5-1 | CASSSTGPSYEQYF
TRBV4-3 | CASSQDRGNTEAFF
TRBV2 | CASGRQNTEAFF
TRBV9 | CASSVEYSLTYNEQFF
TRBV5-1 | CASSLGGSRGTDTQYF
TRBV13 | CASSLGQGYQETQYF
TRBV5-1 | CASIKGGGTGELFF
TRBV11-2 | CASSVDGWYGYTF
TRBV7-2 | CASSLSSGNGYEQYF
TRBV14 | CASSYSQETQYF
TRBV4-2 | CASSQNRQRGPQETQYF
TRBV6-1 | CASSDRPGGSLSYEQYF
TRBV4-3 | CASSQELAGRYNEQFF
TRBV6-5 | CASMTGGAEKLFF
TRBV21-1 | CASSPPGGLVNEQYF
TRBV11-2 | CASSLRGAGTANTGELFF
TRBV5-4 | CASSLGGLAGRDTQYF
TRBV9 | CASSIGTGYNTEAFF
TRBV29-1 | CSVFDRANYGYTF
TRBV18 | CASSQSLKDTEAFF
TRBV6-1 | CASSELVSGSYNEQFF
TRBV18 | CASSPNRVPNEKLFF
TRBV15 | CATSSGQGSTEQYF
TRBV4-3 | CASSQEAGTGDNQPQHF
TRBV18 | CASSPLKFTGFLNTEAFF
TRBV18 | CASSPFSGVTYNEQFF
TRBV2 | CASTLARGTNTGELFF
TRBV5-1 | CASSLSGQGTNEKLFF
TRBV5-1 | CASSSSGGSYNEQFF
TRBV9 | CASSVEWSSYNEQFF
TRBV2 | CASSVGQISSGYTF
TRBV4-2 | CASSQGDRTNYGYTF
TRBV19 | CASSIDPGRQNIQYF
TRBV5-6 | CASSLARYEQYF
TRBV5-1 | CASREDRAANTGELFF
TRBV7-9 | CASSPGEGGYNEQFF
TRBV5-6 | CASSSLAGTNTGELFF
TRBV15 | CATSMDSKNGYTF
TRBV7-2 | CASSFRGSYNEQFF
TRBV30 | CAWSVAGGRFEQFF